The T cell receptor beta chain under discussion was sequenced for a study of CD8+CD57+ T cells in acquired aplastic anemia. Findings of the study overall: Overlap between patients and controls comprised roughly 28 CD8+ CDR3 sequences.

This CDR3 spans 14 amino acids. The V gene's germline CDR1 is SGHAT and CDR2 FQNNGV. A remark on this clonotype: The antigen remains unidentified. Germline is not matched at one junction end, which may reflect a read error.

Sequenced patients had shown CD8+CD57+ cell expansion by flow cytometry. Investigators profiled TCR beta VDJ and CDR3 from genomic DNA template. TCRdb reprocessed the reads via MiXCR and lists one record per CDR3 protein. Among about 58,000 distinct CDR3 sequences listed, around 50% were seen once. Sequenced material: sorted CD4+, CD8+, or CD8+CD57+ T cells (not recorded which) from PBMCs. V gene TRBV11-2 combines with J gene TRBJ1-1, with a possible D match to TRBD1 (6 bases). The sequence was obtained from a human donor with aplastic anemia. The CDR3 loop reads CASSLRQVNTEAFF. The CDR3 nucleotides are TGTGCCAGCAGCTTAAGACAGGTAAACACTGAAGCTTTTTTT. Based on the CDR3 plus reference TRBV11-2 and TRBJ1-1, the full variable domain is EAGVAQSPRYKIIEKRQSVAFWCNPISGHATLYWYQQILGQGPKLLIQFQNNGVVDDSQLPKDRFSAERLKGVDSTLKIQPAKLEDSAVYLCASSLRQVNTEAFFGQGTRLTVV.